This T cell receptor (beta chain) was profiled in a study of radiotherapy plus CTLA-4 blockade in lung cancer listed by TCRdb under 2018. Notes on the research overall: Among enrolled patients, around 18% had an objective response and around 33% reached disease control.

The study tested focal radiation therapy combined with CTLA-4 blockade (ipilimumab) in patients with chemo-refractory metastatic non-small-cell lung cancer. Comments on this clone: Its antigen is not yet known. No base qualities exist here, and no much larger clone lies one base off it.

The CDR3 spans 14 residues, from the cysteine through the phenylalanine. CDR3 DNA is the only sequence kept; it has 42 bases, read in frame from the first base. V drops 5 bases and J drops 9 bases, leaving 19 bases in between. CDR1 and CDR2 (LNHDA, SQIVND) derive from the germline V gene (reference sequence). Results and caveats for the whole study, not just this receptor: The strongest predictors of response were reported to be early dynamic shifts in blood T cell clones along with a rise in serum interferon-beta following radiation. After treatment with radiotherapy and ipilimumab, TCR clones that came from tumors expanded in the peripheral blood.

The library was made by the immunoSEQ multiplex PCR assay. TCRdb obtained this table from immuneACCESS and retained in-frame rearrangements with V and J assigned. These tables miss some clones; where compared with another copy, unresolved V genes account for less than half of the shortfall, and the remainder is unexplained. The sample table records some 48,000 clones; roughly 90% of these occur just once. The ten largest clones represent around 17% of the sample. This specimen consisted of peripheral blood, obtained from a patient treated with radiotherapy plus ipilimumab. The chain couples TRBV19 to TRBJ1-1; no D gene call is confident. The TCR sequence derives from a human donor with non-small cell lung cancer that progressed on radiotherapy plus ipilimumab. Some clones in this sample may be carry-over from other donors' samples. CDR3 region: CASSPLLGESQAFF. The sequenced DNA: TGTGCCAGTAGTCCCTTACTTGGGGAGTCCCAAGCTTTCTTT. When the CDR3 is completed using the reference TRBV19 and TRBJ1-1 genes on either side, the full variable domain is DGGITQSPKYLFRKEGQNVTLSCEQNLNHDAMYWYRQDPGQGLRLIYYSQIVNDFQKGDIAEGYSVSREKKESFPLTVTSAQKNPTAFYLCASSPLLGESQAFFGQGTRLTVV.